The rows below give T cell receptor beta chains drawn from one sample of a study of cytomegalovirus exposure and HLA in healthy donors. Assay: immunoSEQ multiplex PCR; the TCRdb copy retains only in-frame clones and omits some. The sample includes 100,000 to 150,000 clones. The sequencing sample was made of PBMCs. The source is a woman aged 40 to 55 in good health and CMV-seronegative. Each CDR3 is given with its conserved first and last residue. D genes are given only for firm matches.

>TRBV7-3|TRBJ1-6|-
CASSFSAGADSPLHF
TGTGCCAGCAGCTTTTCTGCAGGCGCTGATTCACCCCTCCACTTT
>TRBV5-1|TRBJ2-4|TRBD1
CASSLVGLRDSKNIQYF
TGCGCCAGCAGCTTGGTAGGCCTCCGGGACAGCAAAAACATTCAGTACTTC
>TRBV5-8|TRBJ1-1|TRBD1
CASSLGGQGYTEAFF
TGTGCCAGCAGCTTGGGAGGACAGGGGTACACTGAAGCTTTCTTT
>TRBV20-1|TRBJ1-2|-
CSLRGRGGYTF
TGCAGTCTAAGGGGGAGGGGAGGCTACACCTTC
>TRBV7-3|TRBJ1-1|TRBD1
CASSPQGGRMNTEAFF
TGTGCCAGCAGCCCCCAGGGGGGACGCATGAACACTGAAGCTTTCTTT
>TRBV10-3|TRBJ2-1|TRBD2
CAISESRTSGGNEQFF
TGTGCCATCAGTGAGTCTAGGACTAGCGGGGGCAATGAGCAGTTCTTC
>TRBV6-1|TRBJ1-5|-
CASSPQGYSNQPQHF
TGTGCCAGCAGTCCCCAGGGGTATAGCAATCAGCCCCAGCATTTT
>TRBV12-5|TRBJ2-5|TRBD1
CASGKGQGDETQYF
TGTGCTAGTGGAAAGGGACAGGGAGATGAGACCCAGTACTTC
>TRBV7-2|TRBJ2-5|TRBD2
CASSRGGSGGLETQYF
TGTGCCAGCAGTAGGGGAGGTAGCGGGGGGTTGGAGACCCAGTACTTC
>TRBV6-6|TRBJ1-3|-
CATQAGLAGNTIYF
TGTGCTACCCAGGCTGGACTAGCTGGAAACACCATATATTTT
>TRBV11-2|TRBJ1-2|-
CASSTEFYGYTF
TGTGCCAGCAGCACAGAGTTCTATGGCTACACCTTC
>TRBV29-1|TRBJ2-6|-
CAELAGANVLTF
TGTGCAGAATTAGCCGGGGCCAACGTCCTGACTTTC
>TRBV9|TRBJ2-7|TRBD1
CASSVAPGQGAREQYF
TGTGCCAGCAGCGTAGCTCCGGGACAGGGGGCACGGGAGCAGTACTTC
>TRBV1|TRBJ2-1|-
CTSSQGLVPDNEQFF
TGCACCAGCAGCCAAGGGCTAGTCCCCGACAATGAGCAGTTCTTC
>TRBV9|TRBJ1-1|TRBD1
CASSLPGTGFGVTEAFF
TGTGCCAGCAGCCTTCCCGGGACAGGGTTCGGTGTCACTGAAGCTTTCTTT
>TRBV7-2|TRBJ1-3|TRBD1
CASSYTGGTGGNTIYF
TGTGCCAGCAGCTATACAGGGGGGACGGGGGGAAACACCATATATTTT
>TRBV12-5|TRBJ2-3|-
CASGLELDTDTQYF
TGTGCTAGTGGTTTGGAGCTAGACACAGATACGCAGTATTTT
>TRBV27|TRBJ2-1|TRBD2
CASSFFSWRERGGNTYNEQFF
TGTGCCAGCAGTTTTTTTTCCTGGCGTGAGCGGGGGGGCAACACCTACAATGAGCAGTTCTTC
>TRBV11-2|TRBJ1-2|-
CASSLAGWGSYGYTF
TGTGCCAGCAGCTTAGCGGGTTGGGGCAGCTATGGCTACACCTTC
>TRBV7-2|TRBJ2-1|-
CASSLVGSSYNEQFF
TGTGCCAGCAGCTTAGTGGGGAGTTCCTACAATGAGCAGTTCTTC
>TRBV19|TRBJ1-2|TRBD1
CASSSWTGALLEGYTF
TGTGCCAGTAGTTCATGGACAGGGGCCCTGTTGGAGGGCTACACCTTC
>TRBV5-4|TRBJ1-1|-
CASRRDSPLGNTEAFF
TGTGCCAGCAGGCGTGACAGCCCCTTAGGGAACACTGAAGCTTTCTTT
>TRBV6-4|TRBJ1-1|-
CASSAGGVNTEAFF
TGTGCCAGCAGTGCCGGAGGGGTGAACACTGAAGCTTTCTTT
>TRBV6-5|TRBJ1-2|TRBD1
CASSFGQGYGYTF
TGTGCCAGCAGTTTTGGACAGGGCTATGGCTACACCTTC